These 10 T cell receptor beta chains share one sample of origin, sequenced in a study of T cells after yellow fever vaccination. MiXCR was run by TCRdb on the 5' RACE reads, yielding one entry per CDR3 protein. The table includes 95,000 to 150,000 distinct CDR3 sequences, nearly 7.5% detected once. The starting material was CD4+ T cells sorted from PBMCs, obtained approximately 11 days after the first yellow fever vaccination. The receptors derive from a man aged 18 to 29 who received the YFV17D yellow fever vaccine.

This clonotype was observed at least ten times. The gene calls are TRBV5-1 and TRBJ2-3, with 7 bases fitting TRBD2. The CDR3 loop spans 14 amino acids. V shed 5 bases and J 4 bases; nucleotides not matched to a gene: 7. Germline CDR1 is SGHRS and CDR2 is YFSETQ. The CDR3 spells CASRPGLAADTQYF. As DNA, the CDR3 is TGCGCCAGCAGACCAGGGCTAGCGGCAGATACGCAGTATTTT.

The chain joins TRBV18 to TRBJ1-6, with no clear D. The V gene's germline CDR1 is KGHSH and CDR2 LQKENI. The CDR3 sequence is 15 residues long. The ends were cut back, 2 bases at V and 6 bases at J, with 11 bases in the middle. The CDR3 DNA is TGTGCCAGCTCACCAGCGGCAGCCCCTAATTCACCCCTCCACTTT. This codes for CASSPAAAPNSPLHF.

This clonotype was detected ten times or more. V usage is TRBV7-2 and J usage is TRBJ2-3; TRBD2 is a possible D gene (6 bases). Trimming pared 1 base from V and 0 bases from J, leaving 11 bases between. The CDR3 covers 16 residues. From germline, CDR1 is SGHTA and CDR2 FQGNSA. The DNA of the CDR3 is TGTGCCAGCAGCTTAGTTTCCGGGAGAAGCACAGATACGCAGTATTTT. Translated, it gives CASSLVSGRSTDTQYF.

This clonotype was observed many times. J is TRBJ1-3 and V is TRBV6-1, with 7 bases fitting TRBD1. The CDR3 is made up of 16 amino acids. With 6 bases clipped from V and 1 base from J, the junction kept 9 bases outside the gene matches. The V gene's germline CDR1 is MNHNS and CDR2 SASEGT. The CDR3 protein is CASRVSYRGSGNTIYF. The CDR3 DNA follows: TGTGCCAGCAGAGTATCCTACAGGGGATCTGGAAACACCATATATTTT.

The sample holds many counts of this clonotype. The chain links TRBV4-3 to TRBJ1-2, with 9 bases that match TRBD1. The CDR3 is made up of 15 amino acids. Unmatched junction bases numbered 11, after V lost 2 bases and J lost 10 bases. Germline V gene sequence: CDR1 LGHNA, CDR2 YSLEER. CDR3 sequence (DNA): TGCGCCAGCAGCCAACCCTCTGTGGGACAGGGCCCCTACACCTTC. It encodes CASSQPSVGQGPYTF.

Points on this clonotype: A much more abundant neighbour one base away suggests this may be a read error. The CDR3 spells CATSRDVEGDFF. In DNA, the CDR3 is TGTGCCACCAGCAGAGATGTCGAGGGAGATTTCTTT. The rearrangement uses TRBV15 and TRBJ1-1; no clear D gene. Trimming removed 0 bases from V and 13 bases from J, with 12 bases in between. Germline V CDR1 and CDR2: LNHNV, YYDKDF (reference sequence). CDR3 length: 12 amino acids. Variable domain in full (rest from reference TRBV15 and TRBJ1-1): DAMVIQNPRYQVTQFGKPVTLSCSQTLNHNVMYWYQQKSSQAPKLLFHYYDKDFNNEADTPDNFQSRRPNTSFCFLDIRSPGLGDTAMYLCATSRDVEGDFFGQGTRLTVV.

This clonotype appeared many times. The genes are TRBV19 and TRBJ1-1, with D tentatively TRBD1 (5 bases). The CDR3 has 14 residues. Looked up from germline, CDR1 is LNHDA and CDR2 is SQIVND (reference sequence). With 3 bases removed from V and 4 bases from J, the gap between germline ends came to 12 bases. The CDR3 is CASSIPGRVTEAFF. The CDR3 DNA is TGTGCCAGTAGTATTCCGGGGCGCGTCACTGAAGCTTTCTTT.

This clonotype occurred many times. The V call is TRBV20-1, the J call TRBJ2-1; TRBD2 aligns across 11 bases. The trim removed 5 bases at V and 8 bases at J, leaving 14 bases unmatched. CDR1 is DFQATT, CDR2 SNEGSKA, per germline (reference sequence). The CDR3 spans 16 residues. CDR3 protein: CSAPKVVLAGVDEQFF. In DNA form, the CDR3 reads TGCAGTGCTCCCAAGGTGGTACTAGCGGGGGTGGATGAGCAGTTCTTC.

This clonotype has more than one count but fewer than ten. This chain uses TRBV18 with TRBJ2-3; no firm D call. V lost 2 bases and J 2 bases, leaving 8 bases between the germline ends. The CDR3 contains 14 residues. Germline values: CDR1 KGHSH, CDR2 LQKENI. CDR3 in amino acids: CASSPNPATDTQYF. Written as DNA, the CDR3 is TGTGCCAGCTCACCAAATCCCGCCACAGATACGCAGTATTTT.

The chain couples TRBV5-1 to TRBJ2-6; D is unresolved. This CDR3 is 17 amino acids long. With 1 base removed from V and 0 bases from J, the gap between germline ends came to 11 bases. Germline V gene data show CDR1 as SGHRS and CDR2 as YFSETQ. CDR3 nucleotides: TGCGCCAGCAGCTTGTCGACCACCCTCTCTGGGGCCAACGTCCTGACTTTC. As protein: CASSLSTTLSGANVLTF.